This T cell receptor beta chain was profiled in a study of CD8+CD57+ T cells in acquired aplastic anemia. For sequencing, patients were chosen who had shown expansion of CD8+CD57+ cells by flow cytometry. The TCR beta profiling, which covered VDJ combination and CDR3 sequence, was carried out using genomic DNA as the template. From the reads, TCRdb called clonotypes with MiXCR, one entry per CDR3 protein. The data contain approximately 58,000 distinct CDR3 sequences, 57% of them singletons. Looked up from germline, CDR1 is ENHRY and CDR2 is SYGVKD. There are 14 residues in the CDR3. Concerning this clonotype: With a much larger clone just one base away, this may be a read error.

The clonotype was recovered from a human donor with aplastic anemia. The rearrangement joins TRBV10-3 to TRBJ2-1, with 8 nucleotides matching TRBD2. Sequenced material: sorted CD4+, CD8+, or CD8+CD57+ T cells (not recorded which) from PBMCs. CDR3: CATGGADSHNEQFF. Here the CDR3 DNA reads TGTGCCACCGGGGGGGCCGACTCCCACAATGAGCAGTTCTTC.